This TCR beta chain came from a study of Ad26.COV2.S vaccination and SARS-CoV-2 variants. General observations from the study: Vaccine and placebo recipients had comparable breadth of non-spike TCRs.

Regarding this clone: Its antigen is currently unknown.

Described treatment: around 19 received Ad26.COV2.S at low or high dose, single or two shots; roughly five received placebo; per-sample allocation not given. Collection of samples fell on day 63 after the first vaccine or placebo injection. The repertoire was sequenced with immunoSEQ multiplex PCR; TCRdb's copy has only in-frame clones and lacks some. The table has 440,000 or so clones, around 89% seen once. The CDR3 runs 14 residues. The germline V gene has CDR1 SGHTA and CDR2 FQGNSA. V trimming: 3 bases; J trimming: 6 bases; junction bases outside the gene matches: 5. V usage is TRBV7-2 and J usage is TRBJ1-1; 9 nucleotides line up with TRBD1. This receptor was identified in a person between 18 and 59 years old who received the Ad26.COV2.S COVID-19 vaccine or a placebo. The sequenced sample was peripheral blood, obtained in a trial of Ad26.COV2.S vaccine versus placebo. CDR3 residues: CASSLNRGRAEAFF. In DNA, the CDR3 is TGTGCCAGCAGCTTGAACAGGGGGCGAGCTGAAGCTTTCTTT.